This section outlines one T cell receptor beta chain sequence together with its context. The CDR3 consists of 14 residues. Germline V gene lookup returns CDR1 SNHLY and CDR2 FYNNEI. The trim removed 8 bases at V and 2 bases at J, leaving 8 bases unmatched. PCR was performed a second time for roughly 7 to 12 cycles using a sample-barcoded 5' primer and a J-beta primer mix. Every molecule of cDNA carried a tag from a template-switch adaptor with 12 random nucleotides. From the 5' RACE reads, TCRdb called clonotypes with MiXCR, one entry per CDR3 protein. The sample carries 650,000 to 800,000 distinct CDR3 sequences, more than 40% recorded once. These data come from a study of blood T cells in healthy people across ages.

The receptor's source is a man in his 60s in good health. This rearrangement joins TRBV2 to TRBJ1-2, with 7 bases fitting TRBD1. The sequenced material came from blood. The CDR3, as DNA: TGTGCCAGCGGGAGGGGGCGGTCCAACTATGGCTACACCTTC. Its protein product is CASGRGRSNYGYTF.